This T cell receptor beta chain was obtained from a study of T-cell reconstitution after alpha-beta-depleted transplantation in children. A word on this clonotype: The antigen remains unidentified.

For TCRbeta, the library was prepared with unique molecular identifiers. TCRdb analysed the PCR reads with MiXCR anew, one entry per CDR3 protein. The sample includes about 200,000 distinct CDR3 sequences, 7% to 9% seen only once; the top ten take 35% to 45%. Germline V CDR1 and CDR2: SQVTM, ANQGSEA. There are 16 residues in the CDR3. V dropped 0 bases and J dropped 4; count of bases not matched to a gene: 10. Study-wide results and caveats: Alpha-beta T cells about two months after transplant reportedly derived from several hundred expanded graft clones. T-cell numbers and diversity, one year after transplant, stemmed largely from T cells that were newly produced.

The clonotype comes from a male patient between 2 and 10 years old who had a stem cell transplant for acute myeloid leukemia, so the T cells may come from the graft donor. The rearrangement uses TRBV29-1 and TRBJ2-7; 9 nucleotides match TRBD2. Sequenced material: PBMCs, mostly from graft donor cells, taken 360 days after TCRalphabeta/CD19-depleted stem cell transplant. CDR3 loop: CSVEELAGRAGYEQYF. The DNA for the CDR3 is TGCAGCGTTGAAGAGCTAGCGGGGAGAGCAGGTTACGAGCAGTACTTC.